The clone carrying this T cell receptor (beta chain) was seen just once. The antigen remains undetermined. Use of 60 Vbeta and 13 Jbeta primers characterized the PCR. Data came from immunoSEQ multiplex PCR; TCRdb stores just in-frame clones and leaves some out. The table shows about 170,000 clones, with almost 75% occurring only once. Germline V gives CDR1 SGHTA, CDR2 FQGNSA. The CDR3 is 14 residues long. V lost 2 bases and J lost 7; bases outside the gene matches: 8. This sample stems from a study of cytomegalovirus exposure and HLA in healthy donors. The study's findings and limits: Being indistinguishable, some V segments were excluded, TRBV6-2 and TRBV6-3 among them. In a later analysis, HLA-C alleles had the fewest associated TCRs, DRB1 alleles the most. Confirmation in vitro established that a few CMV-associated chains were specific for CMV antigens.

This rearrangement joins TRBV7-2 to TRBJ2-7; TRBD1 agrees at 7 bases. The sequencing sample was made of PBMCs. This TCR came from a woman aged 18-29 years in good health and CMV-seropositive. CDR3 sequence reads: CASSLRDRDGEQYF. The CDR3 DNA reads as TGTGCCAGCAGCTTACGAGACAGGGACGGGGAGCAGTACTTC.